Given below is one T cell receptor beta chain in context. The target antigen is unknown. J lost 3 bases, V lost 6 bases, and 7 bases had no gene match. The germline CDR1 and CDR2 sequences are WSHSY and SAAADI. The CDR3 is 14 residues long. Autoimmune disease history or systemic immunosuppression was exclusionary. The data were obtained in a study of OX40 agonist ivuxolimab in advanced cancers. Overall study context: Ivuxolimab, an agonistic anti-OX40 (CD134) antibody, was given to patients. General study points: At 0.1 to 3.0 mg/kg and by week 6, clonal expansion occurred in CD4+ and CD8+ blood T cells.

Using immunoSEQ multiplex PCR, the repertoire was profiled, and TCRdb retains in-frame clones only, with some absent. The sample consists of roughly 18,000 clones, around three quarters of them appearing once. Sequencing used CD4+ or CD8+ T cells sorted from blood, obtained in a trial of the OX40 agonist ivuxolimab. The TCR originated in an adult with an advanced solid tumor such as melanoma, head and neck, liver or kidney cancer. The gene calls are TRBV10-2 and TRBJ1-1; 7 bases map to TRBD1. The CDR3 DNA reads as TGCGCCAGCAGAGGGACAGCGGATTACACTGAAGCTTTCTTT. This codes for CASRGTADYTEAFF.